This T cell receptor beta chain was obtained from a study of Ad26.COV2.S vaccination and SARS-CoV-2 variants. V lost 0 bases to trimming and J lost 0 bases, with 18 bases between them. Per the germline V gene, CDR1 is LGHNA and CDR2 is YSLEER. The CDR3 runs 18 residues. Treatment reported: about 20 received Ad26.COV2.S at low or high dose, single or two shots; 5 received placebo; per-sample allocation not given. Following the first vaccine or placebo injection, samples were taken on day 63. Only in-frame clones appear in the TCRdb table, and some are missing; sequencing was by immunoSEQ multiplex PCR. The data hold 400,000 to 450,000 clones, with 75% to 95% observed a single time.

This specimen was peripheral blood, taken in a trial of Ad26.COV2.S vaccine versus placebo. This clonotype originated in a person between 18 and 65 years old who received the Ad26.COV2.S COVID-19 vaccine or a placebo. The rearrangement links TRBV4-3 to TRBJ2-7, with D tentatively TRBD2 (6 bases). CDR3 sequence (DNA): TGCGCCAGCAGCCAAGATCTCCCCGGGACTGACAGCTCCTACGAGCAGTACTTC. Residues: CASSQDLPGTDSSYEQYF.